This T cell receptor (beta chain) was recorded in a study of blood T cells in healthy people across ages. Whole-study results and caveats: Greater diversity and more naive CD4+ cells were seen in long-lived donors than in aged donors. Age showed a roughly linear inverse relationship with TCR beta diversity per million T cells.

It was with a sample-barcoded 5' primer and a J-beta primer mix that a second PCR of about 6 to 12 cycles was run. Every cDNA molecule carried a tag from a template-switch adaptor bearing 12 random nucleotides. TCRdb reprocessed the 5' RACE reads with MiXCR, giving one entry per CDR3 protein. The sample includes roughly 500,000 distinct CDR3 sequences, roughly 29% of them seen just once. This clonotype was observed a handful of times. The target antigen is unknown. CDR1 and CDR2 (germline): MNHNY, SVGAGI (reference sequence). Trimming removed 6 bases at V and 0 bases at J, with 6 bases between. The CDR3 has 13 residues.

The chain uses TRBV6-6 and TRBJ1-3; D uncertain. This clonotype was sampled from a woman between 65 and 79 years old in good health. The source material was blood. CDR3 residues: CASREGSGNTIYF. Written as DNA, the CDR3 is TGTGCCAGCAGGGAGGGCTCTGGAAACACCATATATTTT.